This entry concerns a single T cell receptor (beta chain). This sample was taken from a study of technical replicates of blood from four donors. From germline, CDR1 is SEHNR and CDR2 FQNEAQ (reference sequence). Trimming cost V 7 bases and J 7 bases, with 11 bases left between them. The CDR3 contains 12 residues. The repertoire was sequenced with immunoSEQ multiplex PCR; TCRdb's copy has only in-frame clones and lacks some. Of almost 70,000 clones listed, around nine tenths were seen once; the top ten hold approximately 0.39%. The chain is built from TRBV7-9 and TRBJ2-1; TRBD2 is a possible D gene (6 bases). Specimen: T cells isolated from PBMCs. The source is a human donor in good health. The CDR3 region has the DNA TGTGCCAGCAACTTTGGGGGGAATGAGCAGTTCTTC. Encoded protein: CASNFGGNEQFF.